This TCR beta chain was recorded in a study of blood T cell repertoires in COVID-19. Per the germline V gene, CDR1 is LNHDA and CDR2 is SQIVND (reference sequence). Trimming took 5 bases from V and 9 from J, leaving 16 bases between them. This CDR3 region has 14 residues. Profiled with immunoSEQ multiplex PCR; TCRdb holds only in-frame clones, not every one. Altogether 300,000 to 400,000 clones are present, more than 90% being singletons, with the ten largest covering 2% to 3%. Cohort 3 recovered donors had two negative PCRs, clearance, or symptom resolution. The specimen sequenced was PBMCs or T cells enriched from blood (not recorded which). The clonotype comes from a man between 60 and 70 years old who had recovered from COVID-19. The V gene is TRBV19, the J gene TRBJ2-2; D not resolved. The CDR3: CASSQATLTWELFF. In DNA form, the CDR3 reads TGTGCCAGTAGTCAAGCTACCCTAACCTGGGAGCTGTTTTTT.